A selection of T cell receptor beta chains follows, all from one sample in a study of T cell responses to AZD1222 COVID-19 vaccine. Measured with immunoSEQ multiplex PCR; TCRdb has only the in-frame clones, and not every one. The data show roughly 97,000 clones, 89% seen once. This specimen was peripheral blood, taken on day 0 of AZD1222 vaccination. These receptors all stem from an adult in good health. Both conserved end residues are part of each CDR3. D genes are given only for firm matches. Clone sizes are given selectively: once, few, many, or a class where the clone is expanded.

J gene,clone size,D gene,V gene,CDR3 DNA,CDR3 protein
TRBJ1-2,.,TRBD1,TRBV3-1/TRBV3-2,TGTGCCAGCAGCCAAAGGGACAGGGACTACTATGGCTACACCTTC,CASSQRDRDYYGYTF
TRBJ2-7,.,.,TRBV30,TGTGCCTGGAGTGAACGGTACGAGCAGTACTTC,CAWSERYEQYF
TRBJ2-7,.,TRBD1,TRBV10-2,TGCGCCAGCAGCTCACGGACAGGGAACTACGAGCAGTACTTC,CASSSRTGNYEQYF
TRBJ1-6,once,.,TRBV9,TGTGCCAGCAGCGGGGTTGGCTGGTCTAATTCACCCCTCCACTTT,CASSGVGWSNSPLHF
TRBJ2-2,once,TRBD1,TRBV19,TGTGCCAGTAGTGTAACAGGACAGGGTCGAGCCGGGGAGCTGTTTTTT,CASSVTGQGRAGELFF
TRBJ1-4,few,.,TRBV5-6,TGTGCCAGCAGCTTATGGACCGGGGAAAAACTGTTTTTT,CASSLWTGEKLFF
TRBJ2-1,.,.,TRBV3-1/TRBV3-2,TGTGCCAGCAGCCAATCCAGCTCCTACAATGAGCAGTTCTTC,CASSQSSSYNEQFF
TRBJ2-3,.,TRBD2,TRBV9,TGTGCCAGCAGCGTAGGTTTGGGGGGGACAGATACGCAGTATTTT,CASSVGLGGTDTQYF
TRBJ1-5,once,.,TRBV30,TGTGCCTGGAGTGCCGAGGGGATTCGGCAGGGTTATCAGCCCCAGCATTTT,CAWSAEGIRQGYQPQHF
TRBJ2-7,.,TRBD1,TRBV4-1,TGCGCCAGCAGCCCGTCCCGGGACAGGGGCTACGAGCAGTACTTC,CASSPSRDRGYEQYF
TRBJ1-6,.,.,TRBV7-2,TGTGCCAGCAGCTCCGAAGGGCGCCATAATAATTCACCCCTCCACTTT,CASSSEGRHNNSPLHF
TRBJ1-1,.,.,TRBV19,TGTGCCAGTAGTATAGAAGGTGCGGCTGAAGCTTTCTTT,CASSIEGAAEAFF
TRBJ1-5,.,TRBD1,TRBV7-8,TGTGCCAGCAGCCAGGGACAGGGGGCTCAGCCCCAGCATTTT,CASSQGQGAQPQHF
TRBJ1-2,.,.,TRBV9,TGTGCCAGCAGCCCCCGACCGGGGTCGGCCTATGGCTACACCTTC,CASSPRPGSAYGYTF
TRBJ2-1,.,TRBD2,TRBV24-1,TGTGCCACCAGTGGCGTTACTAGCGGGGGGGCCAGTGAGCAGTTCTTC,CATSGVTSGGASEQFF
TRBJ1-2,.,.,TRBV18,TGTGCCAGCTCACCACAGTCGCGGGGGCCTGGCTACACCTTC,CASSPQSRGPGYTF
TRBJ1-5,.,TRBD1,TRBV4-1,TGCGCCAGCAGCCAATTTTCGGACAGGAGCAATCAGCCCCAGCATTTT,CASSQFSDRSNQPQHF
TRBJ1-1,.,.,TRBV19,TGTGCCAGTAGTTTGGGGGTCGTAAGTAGGACTGAAGCTTTCTTT,CASSLGVVSRTEAFF
TRBJ1-3,.,TRBD1,TRBV9,TGTGCCAGCAGCTTAGAGGGGGCCCCCTCTGGAAACACCATATATTTT,CASSLEGAPSGNTIYF
TRBJ1-4,.,TRBD1,TRBV25-1,TGTGCCAGCAGTGACTGGTGGGGGGACAGAAAAATTTTT,CASSDWWGDRKIF
TRBJ2-1,.,.,TRBV6-1,TGTGCCAGCAGTGACAGGAAATACAATGAGCAGTTCTTC,CASSDRKYNEQFF
TRBJ1-1,.,.,TRBV6-5,TGTGCCAGCAGTTACTCGTTGAACACTGAAGCTTTCTTT,CASSYSLNTEAFF
TRBJ2-1,few,.,TRBV5-1,TGCGCCAGCAGCCCGGGACCCTCGACTTACAATGAGCAGTTCTTC,CASSPGPSTYNEQFF
TRBJ1-1,.,.,TRBV7-9,TGTGCCAGCGGGAGCCGAAACACTGAAGCTTTCTTT,CASGSRNTEAFF
TRBJ1-6,.,TRBD1,TRBV7-2,TGTGCCAGCAGCTTAGGAGAGTGGGACAGGGTGGGGAATTCACCCCTCCACTTT,CASSLGEWDRVGNSPLHF
TRBJ1-2,.,.,TRBV29-1,TGCAGCGTTGAAGATGGAAGGGTCTATGGCTACACCTTC,CSVEDGRVYGYTF